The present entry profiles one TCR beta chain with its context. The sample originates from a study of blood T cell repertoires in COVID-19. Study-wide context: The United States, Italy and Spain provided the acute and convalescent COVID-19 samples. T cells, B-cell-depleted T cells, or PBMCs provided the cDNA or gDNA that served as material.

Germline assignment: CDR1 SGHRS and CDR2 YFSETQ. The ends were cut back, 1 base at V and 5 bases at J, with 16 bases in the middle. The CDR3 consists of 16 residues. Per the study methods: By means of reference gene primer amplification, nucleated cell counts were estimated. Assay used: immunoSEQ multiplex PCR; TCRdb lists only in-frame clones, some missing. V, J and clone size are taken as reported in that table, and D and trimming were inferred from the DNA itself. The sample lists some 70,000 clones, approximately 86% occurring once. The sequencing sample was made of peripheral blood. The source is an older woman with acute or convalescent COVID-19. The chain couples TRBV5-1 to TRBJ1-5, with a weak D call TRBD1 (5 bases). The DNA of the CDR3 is TGCGCCAGCAGCTTGAGCGGGGGAGACCTACATCAGCCCCAGCATTTT. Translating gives CASSLSGGDLHQPQHF.